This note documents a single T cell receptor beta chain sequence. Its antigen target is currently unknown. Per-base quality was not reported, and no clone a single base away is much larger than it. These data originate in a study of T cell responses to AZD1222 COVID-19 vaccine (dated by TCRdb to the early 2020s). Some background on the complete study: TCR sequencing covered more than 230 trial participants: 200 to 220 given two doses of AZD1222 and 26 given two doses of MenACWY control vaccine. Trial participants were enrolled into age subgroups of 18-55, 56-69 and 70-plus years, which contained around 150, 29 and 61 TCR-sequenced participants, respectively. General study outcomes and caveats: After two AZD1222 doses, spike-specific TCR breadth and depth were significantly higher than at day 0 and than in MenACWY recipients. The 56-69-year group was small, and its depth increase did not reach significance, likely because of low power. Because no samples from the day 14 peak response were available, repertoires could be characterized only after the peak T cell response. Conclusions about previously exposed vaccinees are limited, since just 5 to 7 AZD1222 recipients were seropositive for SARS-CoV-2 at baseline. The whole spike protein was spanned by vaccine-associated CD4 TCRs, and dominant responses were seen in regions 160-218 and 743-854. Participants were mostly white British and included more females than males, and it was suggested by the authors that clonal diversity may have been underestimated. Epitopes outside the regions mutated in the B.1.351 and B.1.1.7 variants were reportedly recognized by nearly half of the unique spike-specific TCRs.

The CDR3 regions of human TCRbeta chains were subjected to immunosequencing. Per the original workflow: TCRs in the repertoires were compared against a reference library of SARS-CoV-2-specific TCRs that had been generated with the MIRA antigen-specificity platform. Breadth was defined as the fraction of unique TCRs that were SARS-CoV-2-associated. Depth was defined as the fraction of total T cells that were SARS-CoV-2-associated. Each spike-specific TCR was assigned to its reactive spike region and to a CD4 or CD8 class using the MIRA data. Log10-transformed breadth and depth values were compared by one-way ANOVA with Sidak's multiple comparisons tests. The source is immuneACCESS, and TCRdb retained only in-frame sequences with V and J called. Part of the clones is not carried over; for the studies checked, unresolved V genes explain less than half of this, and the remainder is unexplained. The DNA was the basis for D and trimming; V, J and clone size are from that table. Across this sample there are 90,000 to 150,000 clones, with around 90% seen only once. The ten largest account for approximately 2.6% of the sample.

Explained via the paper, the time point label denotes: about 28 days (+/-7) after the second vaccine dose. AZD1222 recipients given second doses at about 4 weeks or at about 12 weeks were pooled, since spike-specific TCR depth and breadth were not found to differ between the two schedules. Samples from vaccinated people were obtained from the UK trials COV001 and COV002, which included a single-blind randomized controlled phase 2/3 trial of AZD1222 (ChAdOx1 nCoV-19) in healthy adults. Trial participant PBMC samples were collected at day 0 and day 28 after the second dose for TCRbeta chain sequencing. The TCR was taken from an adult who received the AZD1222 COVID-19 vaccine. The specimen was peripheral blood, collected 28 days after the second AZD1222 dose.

The CDR3 protein sequence reads: CASSINRNQNYGYTF. The DNA reads as follows: TGTGCCAGCAGCATAAACAGGAACCAGAACTATGGCTACACCTTC. The chain links TRBV5-8 with TRBJ1-2; the D gene is perhaps TRBD1, on 5 matching bases. Trimming costs V 4 bases and J 2 bases, and their ends lie 15 bases apart. CDR1 and CDR2 are read off the germline V gene as SGHTS and YDEGEE. Including the terminal cysteine and phenylalanine, the CDR3 comprises 15 residues. Of all the DNA, just the CDR3 is kept, 45 bases in frame from base 1.